The T cell receptor (beta chain) described here comes from a study of CD8+ T cells in alopecia areata. Study-wide findings and caveats: Scalp sequencing captures resident alphabeta T cells of normal skin too. Relative to normal scalp, lesional scalp, especially alopecia totalis/universalis, showed higher clonality.

The CDR3 totals 10 residues. Trimming took 5 bases from V and 10 from J, leaving 6 bases between them. CDR1 and CDR2 (germline): SGHAT, FQNNGV. Researchers picked out CD4+ and CD8+ T cells from PBMCs by sorting. In each case, RNA was isolated and then reverse transcribed into cDNA as the sequencing template. The repertoire was sequenced with immunoSEQ multiplex PCR; TCRdb's copy has only in-frame clones and lacks some. This repertoire shows around 210,000 clones, 45% to 70% found once; its top ten account for 4% to 6%. Points on this clone: The antigen is undetermined.

The chain recombines TRBV11-2 with TRBJ2-1; no definite D call. The clonotype was recovered from a human donor in good health. Input material: CD8+ T cells sorted from blood. The CDR3: CASSQSEQFF. CDR3 coding DNA: TGTGCCAGCAGCCAGAGCGAGCAGTTCTTC.